Below, 11 T cell receptor beta chains from the same sample are listed, as sequenced in a study of control samples from healthy donors and cancer patients. Measured with immunoSEQ multiplex PCR; TCRdb has only the in-frame clones, and not every one. The sample shows around 250,000 clones, approximately 80% of them seen only once. Sequenced sample: PBMCs. The receptors originated from a woman in her fifties or sixties with lung cancer.

The rearrangement joins TRBV29-1 to TRBJ1-1; no firm D call. CDR1 and CDR2 (germline): SQVTM, ANQGSEA. The CDR3 is 11 residues long. V lost 7 bases to trimming and J lost 0 bases, with 6 bases between them. CDR3 protein: CSARLNTEAFF. As DNA, the CDR3 is TGCAGCGCTAGGTTGAACACTGAAGCTTTCTTT.

This rearrangement joins TRBV5-1 to TRBJ2-3; possible D gene TRBD1, 6 bases. Trimming left V 4 bases short and J 6 bases short, with 12 bases between. Per germline, CDR1 SGHRS and CDR2 YFSETQ. The CDR3 runs to 13 residues. The DNA for the CDR3 is TGCGCCAGCAGCCCCCCAGGGGAGGATACGCAGTATTTT. This encodes CASSPPGEDTQYF.

In this sample, this clone turned up a few times. The chain joins TRBV7-6 to TRBJ2-1; 8 bases fit TRBD2. With V trimmed by 5 bases and J by 12 bases, 18 bases remained unmatched. This CDR3 is built from 16 residues. Germline lookup yields CDR1 SGHVS and CDR2 FNYEAQ. CDR3 DNA sequence: TGTGCCAGCAGCGCGGGGACTAGTTCATCTGTTTTGGGGCAGTTCTTC. Amino acid sequence: CASSAGTSSSVLGQFF.

J is TRBJ1-4 and V is TRBV5-5; 7 nucleotides line up with TRBD1. Trimming at V came to 2 bases and at J to 6 bases, leaving 4 bases not matched to a gene. Germline V gives CDR1 SGHKS, CDR2 YYEKEE (reference sequence). This CDR3 has 14 amino acids. The chain's CDR3 is CASSFYRGDEKLFF. The CDR3 bases are TGTGCCAGCAGCTTTTACAGGGGTGATGAAAAACTGTTTTTT.

V gene TRBV3-1 (or the pseudogene TRBV3-2) combines with J gene TRBJ2-3; D perhaps matches TRBD2 (6 bases). V was shortened by 4 bases and J by 5 bases, with 13 bases between the two germline ends. Germline CDR1 and CDR2: LGHDT and YNNKEL (reference sequence). This CDR3 is 14 amino acids long. The CDR3 here is CASSRVPSVDTQYF. In nucleotides, the CDR3 is TGTGCCAGCAGCCGTGTGCCTAGCGTAGATACGCAGTATTTT.

This chain uses TRBV19 with TRBJ1-5, with D possibly being TRBD1 (6 bases). The V end was cut by 11 bases, the J end by 1 base, with 21 bases between. Germline V gene data show CDR1 as LNHDA and CDR2 as SQIVND (reference sequence). CDR3 length: 16 amino acids. The CDR3 is CAGGRWGGNSNQPQHF. CDR3 coding DNA: TGTGCCGGGGGGCGATGGGGAGGAAACAGCAATCAGCCCCAGCATTTT.

This chain connects TRBV5-1 to TRBJ2-5; 11 bases line up with TRBD2. V gave up 4 bases and J gave up 7 bases; unmatched junction bases: 9. The germline V gene encodes CDR1 SGHRS and CDR2 YFSETQ. The CDR3 runs 15 residues. Here the CDR3 reads CASSPVAGGAVTQYF. As DNA, the CDR3 is TGCGCCAGCAGCCCGGTAGCGGGGGGGGCTGTGACCCAGTACTTC.

The CDR3 protein is CASSQSGFGNTIYF. CDR3 DNA: TGTGCCAGCTCCCAATCGGGGTTTGGAAACACCATATATTTT. The chain employs TRBV18 and TRBJ1-3; D uncertain. The CDR3 length is 14 residues. CDR1 and CDR2 (germline): KGHSH, LQKENI. V was shortened by 6 bases and J by 3 bases, with 12 bases between the two germline ends.

On this clone: This sample also contains other DNA sequences that code for the same CDR3. The chain uses TRBV19 and TRBJ2-3; weak D call: TRBD2 (6 bases). The V gene lost 1 base and the J gene lost 0 bases, with 11 bases spanning the gap. CDR1 is LNHDA, CDR2 SQIVND, per germline (reference sequence). The CDR3 extends over 16 amino acids. The CDR3, as DNA: TGTGCCAGTAGTATAGTGGGGGGAAGGAGCACAGATACGCAGTATTTT. It is translated as CASSIVGGRSTDTQYF.

In the case of this clone: The sample holds other DNA sequences that translate to the same CDR3. V gene TRBV3-1 (or the pseudogene TRBV3-2) combines with J gene TRBJ2-1; 7 bases agree with TRBD2. J lost 6 bases, V lost 0 bases, and 2 bases had no gene match. CDR1 and CDR2 (germline): LGHDT, YNNKEL (reference sequence). This CDR3 has 14 amino acids. Here the CDR3 reads CASSQEASGNEQFF. The CDR3 bases are TGTGCCAGCAGCCAAGAAGCTAGCGGCAATGAGCAGTTCTTC.

Worth noting for this clone: The same CDR3 is also encoded by other DNA sequences in this sample. J is TRBJ2-7 and V is TRBV7-9; no reliable D call. Looked up from germline, CDR1 is SEHNR and CDR2 is FQNEAQ (reference sequence). There are 12 residues in the CDR3. V was trimmed by 5 bases and J by 2 bases, leaving 7 bases between them. The CDR3 spells CASSLETYEQYF. For the CDR3, the DNA is TGTGCCAGCAGCCTCGAGACCTACGAGCAGTACTTC.